The clone carrying this TCR beta chain was seen only once. CDR3 length: 15 amino acids. V was clipped by 0 bases and J by 6 bases, with 15 bases between them. Germline assignment: CDR1 SGHDT and CDR2 YYEEEE. Naive CD8 cells, CD45RO-negative and positively selected for CCR7, excluded terminally differentiated effector memory CD45RA+ cells. The data are from a study of shared clonotypes between healthy human individuals. TCRdb's copy holds only in-frame clones and misses some; the assay was immunoSEQ multiplex PCR. The sample contains roughly 1,800,000 clones, about 95% of which appear only once. The sequence came from a man younger than 30 in good health. The V gene is TRBV5-6, the J gene TRBJ1-2, with TRBD1 as a possible D gene (6 bases). What was sequenced was naive CD8+ T cells sorted from blood. CDR3 sequence: CASSLDTGLENGYTF. The CDR3 DNA reads as TGTGCCAGCAGCTTGGACACAGGGTTGGAGAATGGCTACACCTTC.